Below, 17 T cell receptor beta chains from the same sample are listed, as sequenced in a study of beta chain features in type 1 diabetes (dated by TCRdb to the late 2010s). The library was generated by the immunoSEQ multiplex PCR assay. The High Capacity cDNA Reverse Transcription Kit was used to reverse transcribe all of the isolated RNA, meaning that expressed TCRB transcripts were what got sequenced. This immuneACCESS table, as held by TCRdb, lists in-frame sequences with V and J called but not all clones. Of the missing ones, under half trace to an unresolved V gene in checked studies; the others have no known cause. The sample contains around 140,000 clones, 9.5% to 10% of them found a single time. The biggest ten clones account for approximately 0.69% of the sample. The material sequenced was central memory CD4+ T cells from blood. Receptor source: a woman aged 40 to 50 in good health.

This clone was found a few times. Other nucleotide sequences from this sample produce the same CDR3. The chain's CDR3 is CASSGTGSSYEQYF. The CDR3 DNA reads TGTGCCAGCAGCGGGACAGGGTCGTCCTACGAGCAGTACTTC. The rearrangement uses TRBV6-1 and TRBJ2-7; TRBD1 aligns across 9 bases. The trim removed 6 bases at V and 1 base at J, leaving 4 bases unmatched. Germline V gives CDR1 MNHNS, CDR2 SASEGT. The CDR3 is 14 amino acids.

This clone was seen a handful of times. The chain has TRBV7-9 and TRBJ1-1; no reliable D call. The CDR3 runs to 14 residues. CDR1 SEHNR and CDR2 FQNEAQ come from the germline V gene (reference sequence). V was shortened by 1 base and J by 0 bases, with 6 bases between the two germline ends. The chain's CDR3 is CASSLVRLNTEAFF. The CDR3 region has the DNA TGTGCCAGCAGCTTAGTTCGGTTGAACACTGAAGCTTTCTTT.

The chain carries TRBV9 and TRBJ2-3; D is undetermined. This CDR3 contains 16 residues. CDR1 and CDR2 (germline): SGDLS, YYNGEE. V was pared by 2 bases and J by 2 bases, with 15 bases between. CDR3 sequence (DNA): TGTGCCAGCAGCGTCGAAGTCCGTGGCCTCACAGATACGCAGTATTTT. Its protein product is CASSVEVRGLTDTQYF.

The chain carries TRBV7-6 and TRBJ1-5; D possibly corresponds to TRBD1 (6 bases). The CDR3 totals 17 residues. Trimming shortened V by 1 base and J by 3 bases, and 16 bases separated the two germline ends. Germline CDR1 and CDR2: SGHVS and FNYEAQ. The chain's CDR3 is CASSLGSRDTYNQPQHF. Here the CDR3 DNA reads TGTGCCAGCAGCTTAGGGAGTAGGGACACCTACAATCAGCCCCAGCATTTT. Together with reference TRBV7-6 and TRBJ1-5, the CDR3 gives the full variable domain: GAGVSQSPRYKVTKRGQDVALRCDPISGHVSLYWYRQALGQGPEFLTYFNYEAQQDKSGLPNDRFSAERPEGSISTLTIQRTEQRDSAMYRCASSLGSRDTYNQPQHFGDGTRLSIL.

The V and J genes are TRBV7-9 and TRBJ2-3, with D perhaps TRBD1 (6 bases). Per the germline V gene, CDR1 is SEHNR and CDR2 is FQNEAQ (reference sequence). This CDR3 has 14 residues. Deletions cut 5 bases from V and 2 bases from J, with 11 bases between. DNA of the CDR3: TGTGCCAGCAGCCTTGGACAGACCACAGATACGCAGTATTTT. Translated, it gives CASSLGQTTDTQYF.

The chain uses TRBV19 and TRBJ2-7; 9 bases are shared with TRBD1. V dropped 8 bases and J dropped 6; count of bases not matched to a gene: 8. The CDR3 length is 13 residues. The V gene's germline CDR1 is LNHDA and CDR2 SQIVND (reference sequence). Written as DNA, the CDR3 is TGTGCCAGTCTGGGGACAGGGTTCTCCGAGCAGTACTTC. It translates to CASLGTGFSEQYF.

This sequence joins TRBV18 and TRBJ2-7, with 9 bases fitting TRBD1. The length of the CDR3 is 15 residues. Germline CDR1 and CDR2: KGHSH and LQKENI. V dropped 2 bases and J dropped 4; count of bases not matched to a gene: 6. In nucleotides, the CDR3 is TGTGCCAGCTCACCAATCGGACAGGGGAGGTACGAGCAGTACTTC. Translated: CASSPIGQGRYEQYF.

V is TRBV7-9 and J is TRBJ2-1; TRBD2 might be the D (6 bases). The V end lost 5 bases, the J end lost 7 bases, and 18 bases lay between the germline ends. The CDR3 extends over 15 amino acids. Germline V CDR1 and CDR2: SEHNR, FQNEAQ (reference sequence). CDR3 bases: TGTGCCAGCAGCCCGAACGCGGGGTTTTCGAATGAGCAGTTCTTC. Its translation: CASSPNAGFSNEQFF.

The genes are TRBV5-1 and TRBJ2-3, with TRBD1 matching 8 bases. The CDR3 length is 14 residues. Trimming cost V 7 bases and J 12 bases; bases outside gene matches: 16. Germline V gene lookup returns CDR1 SGHRS and CDR2 YFSETQ. CDR3 in amino acids: CASFPDPGGAHQYF. In DNA form, the CDR3 reads TGCGCCAGCTTCCCCGACCCAGGGGGCGCGCATCAGTATTTT.

The CDR3 is CASRRGQENSPLHF. The CDR3 region has the DNA TGTGCCAGTAGAAGAGGACAGGAGAATTCACCCCTCCACTTT. The chain has TRBV7-2 and TRBJ1-6; 7 positions match TRBD1. The CDR3 is 14 amino acids. Germline V gene lookup returns CDR1 SGHTA and CDR2 FQGNSA. Losses at the gene ends were 9 bases for V and 7 bases for J; bases not matched to a gene: 9. Supplemented by reference TRBV7-2 and TRBJ1-6, the full variable domain reads GAGVSQSPSNKVTEKGKDVELRCDPISGHTALYWYRQSLGQGLEFLIYFQGNSAPDKSGLPSDRFSAERTGGSVSTLTIQRTQQEDSAVYLCASRRGQENSPLHFGNGTRLTVT.

This clone has more than one count but fewer than ten. This rearrangement joins TRBV13 to TRBJ1-1; D uncertain. The CDR3 is made up of 13 amino acids. Germline loops: CDR1 PRHDT, CDR2 FYEKMQ (reference sequence). Trimming left V 2 bases short and J 4 bases short, with 8 bases between. The CDR3 sequence: CASSLRAFTEAFF. CDR3 nucleotides: TGTGCCAGCAGCTTACGCGCGTTCACTGAAGCTTTCTTT.

This chain links TRBV23-1 with TRBJ2-1; TRBD2 agrees at 14 bases. TRBV23-1 qualifies as an ORF whose function is uncertain. The CDR3 is made up of 17 amino acids. With V trimmed by 2 bases and J by 3 bases, 3 bases remained unmatched. The CDR3 DNA is TGCGCCAGCAGTCAACTTGGGACTAGCGGGGGCTACAATGAGCAGTTCTTC. Its protein is CASSQLGTSGGYNEQFF.

This clone has only a few counts. The chain employs TRBV5-1 and TRBJ2-5; unclear D gene. V lost 7 bases, J lost 5 bases, and 18 bases lay in between. Germline V lookup: CDR1 SGHRS, CDR2 YFSETQ. This CDR3 comprises 14 residues. Here the CDR3 reads CASRAGLFTETQYF. The DNA of the CDR3 is TGCGCCAGCCGCGCAGGATTATTTACGGAGACCCAGTACTTC.

The chain is built from TRBV21-1 and TRBJ2-7; no check of the table's D call, TRBD1, against the DNA was made. TRBV21-1 is deemed a pseudogene. The CDR3 spans 18 residues. In DNA form, the CDR3 reads TGTGCCAGCAGCAAAGGGGCAGCTCCAGCAGATCCCCCCTACGAGCAGTACTTC. Protein sequence: CASSKGAAPADPPYEQYF.

On this clone: A junction end diverges from the germline sequence, so it may reflect a read error. The CDR3 loop reads CASSEARDREVF. In DNA form, the CDR3 reads TGTGCCAGCAGTGAAGCGCGGGACAGGGAGGTCTTC. The chain links TRBV6-1 to TRBJ2-1; 9 bases map to TRBD1. Per germline, CDR1 MNHNS and CDR2 SASEGT. The CDR3 totals 12 residues.

The CDR3 sequence is CASSTLTVYGYTF. In DNA, the CDR3 is TGTGCCAGTAGTACTCTAACAGTATATGGCTACACCTTC. This rearrangement joins TRBV19 to TRBJ1-2; D is ambiguous. Per germline, CDR1 LNHDA and CDR2 SQIVND (reference sequence). The CDR3 is 13 amino acids. V lost 4 bases, J lost 5 bases, and 11 bases lay in between.

This rearrangement joins TRBV18 to TRBJ2-3, with 12 bases identical to TRBD2. J was trimmed by 2 bases and V by 3 bases; bases with no gene match: 3. The V gene's germline CDR1 is KGHSH and CDR2 LQKENI. The CDR3 is made up of 16 amino acids. The CDR3 DNA follows: TGTGCCAGCTCACCTCGGACTAGCGGGGCCACAGATACGCAGTATTTT. Its translation is CASSPRTSGATDTQYF.